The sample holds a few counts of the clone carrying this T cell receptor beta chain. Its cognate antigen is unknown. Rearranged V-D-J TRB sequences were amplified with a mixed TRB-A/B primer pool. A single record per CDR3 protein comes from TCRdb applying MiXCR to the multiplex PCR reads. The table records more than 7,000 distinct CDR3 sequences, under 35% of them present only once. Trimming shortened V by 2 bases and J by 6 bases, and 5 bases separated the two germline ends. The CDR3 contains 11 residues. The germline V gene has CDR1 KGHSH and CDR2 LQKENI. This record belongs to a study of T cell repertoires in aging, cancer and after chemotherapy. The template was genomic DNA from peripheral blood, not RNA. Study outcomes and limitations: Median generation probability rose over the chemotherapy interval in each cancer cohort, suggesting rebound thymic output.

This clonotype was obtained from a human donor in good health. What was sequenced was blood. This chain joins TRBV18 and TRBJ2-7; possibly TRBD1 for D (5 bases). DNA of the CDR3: TGTGCCAGCTCACCAGGGGCCGAGCAGTACTTC. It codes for CASSPGAEQYF.